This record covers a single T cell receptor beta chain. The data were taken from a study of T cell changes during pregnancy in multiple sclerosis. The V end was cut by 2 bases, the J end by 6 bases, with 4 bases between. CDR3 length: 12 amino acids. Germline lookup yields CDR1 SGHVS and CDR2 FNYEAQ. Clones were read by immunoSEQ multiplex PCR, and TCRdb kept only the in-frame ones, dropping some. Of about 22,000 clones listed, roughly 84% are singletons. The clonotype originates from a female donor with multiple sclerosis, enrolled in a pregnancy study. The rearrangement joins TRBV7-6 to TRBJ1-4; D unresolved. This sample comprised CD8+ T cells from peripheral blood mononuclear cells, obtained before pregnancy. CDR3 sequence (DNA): TGTGCCAGCAGCTTAACAGATGAAAAACTGTTTTTT. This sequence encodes CASSLTDEKLFF.